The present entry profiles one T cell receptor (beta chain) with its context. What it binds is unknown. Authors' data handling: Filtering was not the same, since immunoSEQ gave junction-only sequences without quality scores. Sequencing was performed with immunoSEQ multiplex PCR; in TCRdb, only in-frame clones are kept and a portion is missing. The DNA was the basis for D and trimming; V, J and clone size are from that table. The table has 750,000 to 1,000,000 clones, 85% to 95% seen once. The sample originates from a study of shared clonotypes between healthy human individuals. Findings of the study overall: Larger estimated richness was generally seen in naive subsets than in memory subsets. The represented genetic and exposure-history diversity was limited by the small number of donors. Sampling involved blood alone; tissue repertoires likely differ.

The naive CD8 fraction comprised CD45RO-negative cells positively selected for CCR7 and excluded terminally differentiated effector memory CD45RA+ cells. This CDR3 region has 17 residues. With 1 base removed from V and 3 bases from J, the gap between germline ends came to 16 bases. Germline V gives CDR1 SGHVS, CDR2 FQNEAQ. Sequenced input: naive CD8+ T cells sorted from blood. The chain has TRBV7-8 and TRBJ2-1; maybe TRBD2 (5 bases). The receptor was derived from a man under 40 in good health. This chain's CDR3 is CASSLGEGSPVYNEQFF. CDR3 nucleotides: TGTGCCAGCAGCTTAGGAGAGGGCAGTCCCGTCTACAATGAGCAGTTCTTC. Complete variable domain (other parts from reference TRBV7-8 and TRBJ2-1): GAGVSQSPRYKVAKRGQDVALRCDPISGHVSLFWYQQALGQGPEFLTYFQNEAQLDKSGLPSDRFFAERPEGSVSTLKIQRTQQEDSAVYLCASSLGEGSPVYNEQFFGPGTRLTVL.